Listed here are 24 T cell receptor beta chains from one sample, sequenced in a study of blood T cells in healthy people across ages. Combining a sample-barcoded 5' primer with a J-beta primer mix, a second PCR ran for roughly 7 to 11 cycles. TCRdb processed the 5' RACE reads anew with MiXCR; each CDR3 protein has one entry. The data show roughly 1 million distinct CDR3 sequences, 20% to 25% seen once. Another study also made use of these data, one on T cells of mothers and their children.

Material: blood. Every receptor here comes from a girl aged 2-15 years in good health.

The rearrangement joins TRBV15 to TRBJ1-1; D remains unclear. Trimming stripped 0 bases from V and 1 base from J, with 6 bases between. The CDR3 totals 14 residues. From germline, CDR1 is LNHNV and CDR2 YYDKDF (reference sequence). CDR3 in amino acids: CATSREDANTEAFF. CDR3 nucleotide sequence: TGTGCCACCAGCAGAGAGGACGCGAACACTGAAGCTTTCTTT.

The gene calls are TRBV9 and TRBJ1-2, with D possibly matching TRBD1 (5 bases). CDR1 is SGDLS, CDR2 YYNGEE, per germline. The CDR3 consists of 21 residues. V was trimmed by 7 bases and J by 0 bases, leaving 34 bases between them. CDR3 region: CASAENPGWRAGRPANYGYTF. The CDR3 DNA reads TGTGCCAGCGCGGAGAACCCAGGTTGGAGGGCAGGGAGGCCAGCTAACTATGGCTACACCTTC. Full variable domain (missing parts from reference TRBV9 and TRBJ1-2): DSGVTQTPKHLITATGQRVTLRCSPRSGDLSVYWYQQSLDQGLQFLIQYYNGEERAKGNILERFSAQQFPDLHSELNLSSLELGDSALYFCASAENPGWRAGRPANYGYTFGSGTRLTVV.

The table lists this clonotype with a count of one. This chain joins TRBV7-2 and TRBJ2-5, with 8 bases aligning to TRBD2. The J call is in doubt because the DNA end fits TRBJ2-7 better. Germline lookup yields CDR1 SGHTA and CDR2 FQGNSA. The CDR3 is 15 residues long. The CDR3 protein is CASSPPGLGSYEQYF. In nucleotides, the CDR3 is TGTGCCAGCAGCCCACCGGGACTAGGATCCTACGAGCAGTACTTC.

This sequence joins TRBV2 and TRBJ2-3; 12 nucleotides match TRBD2. The CDR3 is made up of 16 amino acids. Germline V gene lookup returns CDR1 SNHLY and CDR2 FYNNEI. V trimming: 6 bases; J trimming: 2 bases; junction bases outside the gene matches: 6. CDR3: CASSVLAGGFTDTQYF. The CDR3 DNA sequence: TGTGCCAGCAGCGTACTAGCGGGGGGATTCACAGATACGCAGTATTTT.

The J gene is TRBJ1-1, the V gene TRBV12-3 or TRBV12-4, with D tentatively TRBD1 (6 bases). V was trimmed by 8 bases and J by 6 bases, leaving 13 bases between them. There are 12 residues in the CDR3. The CDR3 loop reads CASGLGGPEAFF. The DNA for the CDR3 is TGTGCCAGCGGGTTGGGGGGGCCTGAAGCTTTCTTT.

The V call is TRBV14, the J call TRBJ2-5; perhaps D is TRBD1 or TRBD2 (6 bases each). The CDR3 sequence is 17 residues long. V was pared by 1 base and J by 1 base, with 16 bases between. CDR1 and CDR2 from the germline V gene are SGHDN and FVKESK. CDR3 region: CASSQGQFWGAQETQYF. The CDR3 coding sequence is TGTGCCAGCAGCCAAGGACAGTTTTGGGGGGCCCAAGAGACCCAGTACTTC.

This clonotype appeared a few times. A read error may account for a junction end that differs from germline. This chain links TRBV7-2 with TRBJ2-7; D might be TRBD1 (5 bases). Germline lookup yields CDR1 SGHTA and CDR2 FQGNSA. The CDR3 is made up of 13 amino acids. The CDR3 nucleotides read TGTGCCGGCAGCTCCCCAGGGCGCTACGAGCAGTACTTC. This translates into CAGSSPGRYEQYF.

This clonotype has a handful of counts. The chain carries TRBV24-1 and TRBJ2-3, with TRBD2 as a possible D gene (5 bases). Trimming shortened V by 2 bases and J by 0 bases, and 8 bases separated the two germline ends. The CDR3 has 15 amino acids. The germline V gene has CDR1 KGHDR and CDR2 SFDVKD. CDR3 sequence reads: CATSDSEDSTDTQYF. The CDR3 bases are TGTGCCACCAGTGATTCGGAGGATAGCACAGATACGCAGTATTTT.

This clonotype occurred once. V and J are TRBV28 and TRBJ2-1; D remains unclear. Germline values: CDR1 MDHEN, CDR2 SYDVKM. The CDR3 is made up of 13 amino acids. Trimming removed 10 bases at V and 7 bases at J, with 17 bases between. For the CDR3, the DNA is TGTGCCACCGACCCTGTTGGTGCGAATGAGCAGTTCTTC. Translated: CATDPVGANEQFF.

This clonotype was observed a handful of times. The chain employs TRBV7-3 and TRBJ2-5, with 12 bases aligning to TRBD2. The CDR3 spans 20 residues. Germline trimming cut 2 bases from V and 1 base from J; bases unmatched to any gene: 14. Germline CDR1 and CDR2: SGHTA and FQGTGA. CDR3 DNA: TGTGCCAGCAGCTTAGGGGCTAGCGGGGGGGCCGTACGGGCCCAAGAGACCCAGTACTTC. Residues: CASSLGASGGAVRAQETQYF.

About this clonotype: A junction boundary mismatches the germline segment, possibly from a read error. The CDR3 loop reads CASSLSAGGSGERYF. CDR3 coding DNA: TGTGCCAGCAGCCTTTCGGCAGGGGGGTCTGGCGAGCGGTACTTC. The chain uses TRBV3-1 and TRBJ2-1; possibly TRBD1 for D (7 bases). The V gene's germline CDR1 is LGHDT and CDR2 YNNKEL (reference sequence). The CDR3 length is 15 residues.

The rearrangement joins TRBV12-3 or TRBV12-4 to TRBJ2-3, with 11 bases matching TRBD2. The CDR3 totals 15 residues. Losses at the gene ends were 3 bases for V and 5 bases for J; bases not matched to a gene: 4. The CDR3 DNA reads as TGTGCCAGCAGTTTTAGCGGGGGGGCAGGAGATACGCAGTATTTT. This encodes CASSFSGGAGDTQYF.

The rearrangement uses TRBV12-3 or TRBV12-4 and TRBJ2-1; 7 bases line up with TRBD2. The CDR3 consists of 16 residues. Unmatched junction bases numbered 13, after V lost 3 bases and J lost 8 bases. In DNA form, the CDR3 reads TGTGCCAGCAGTTTCGATCCTGGCGGGAGTGATGATGAGCAGTTCTTC. This sequence encodes CASSFDPGGSDDEQFF.

The J gene is TRBJ2-5, the V gene TRBV29-1; either TRBD1 or TRBD2 may supply D (5 bases each). V shed 5 bases and J shed 1 base, with 11 bases lying between them. Germline assignment: CDR1 SQVTM and CDR2 ANQGSEA. CDR3 length: 13 residues. The CDR3 DNA follows: TGCAGCGTTTCAGGGAGCAGCCAAGAGACCCAGTACTTC. Translating gives CSVSGSSQETQYF.

This clonotype was recorded at least ten times. The rearrangement uses TRBV10-3 and TRBJ2-2, with 9 bases that match TRBD1. This CDR3 has 14 amino acids. Trimming removed 7 bases from V and 7 bases from J; junction bases left unmatched: 7. Germline assignment: CDR1 ENHRY and CDR2 SYGVKD. CDR3 region: CAIKGQGMGGELFF. In nucleotides, the CDR3 is TGTGCCATCAAGGGACAGGGAATGGGCGGGGAGCTGTTTTTT.

This sequence joins TRBV28 and TRBJ1-5; the match to TRBD1 covers 8 bases. CDR1 and CDR2 from the germline V gene are MDHEN and SYDVKM. J gave up 0 bases and V 6 bases, and 22 bases lay outside the gene matches. The CDR3 covers 21 residues. The CDR3 sequence is CASRPGGAWPGGPNSNQPQHF. DNA for the CDR3: TGTGCCAGCAGACCAGGGGGCGCTTGGCCTGGTGGCCCGAATAGCAATCAGCCCCAGCATTTT.

This clonotype was seen more than once but under ten times. The chain uses TRBV29-1 and TRBJ1-1; no clear D. Trimming shortened V by 6 bases and J by 1 base, and 12 bases separated the two germline ends. The CDR3 sequence is 13 residues long. CDR1 and CDR2 from the germline V gene are SQVTM and ANQGSEA. The CDR3 nucleotides are TGCAGCGTAACGACGGTCTCGAACACTGAAGCTTTCTTT. It specifies CSVTTVSNTEAFF.

The chain carries TRBV7-9 and TRBJ2-5; 10 bases are a match to TRBD2. The DNA end is a closer match to TRBJ2-7, so the J assignment may be wrong. The germline CDR1 and CDR2 sequences are SEHNR and FQNEAQ (reference sequence). The CDR3 runs to 16 residues. CDR3 DNA: TGTGCCAGCAGCTTAGCGCCGAGCGGGAGGGAAAACGAGCAGTACTTC. This gives the protein CASSLAPSGRENEQYF.

The genes are TRBV28 and TRBJ2-1; 12 positions agree with TRBD1. CDR1 and CDR2 (germline): MDHEN, SYDVKM. The CDR3 is 16 residues long. V lost 7 bases, J lost 7 bases, and 11 bases stayed unmatched. This CDR3 is CASTSPGQGADNEQFF. The CDR3 region has the DNA TGTGCCAGCACTTCTCCGGGACAGGGGGCGGATAATGAGCAGTTCTTC.

This clonotype was counted a few times. This chain connects TRBV28 to TRBJ2-3; no clear D gene. Trimming shortened V by 6 bases and J by 9 bases, and 13 bases separated the two germline ends. The CDR3 length is 12 residues. Germline V gene lookup returns CDR1 MDHEN and CDR2 SYDVKM. Here the CDR3 DNA reads TGTGCCAGCAGCCCCATAGTGGGCACGCAGTATTTT. Protein: CASSPIVGTQYF.

There are a few counts of this clonotype. The chain links TRBV4-1 to TRBJ2-7, with 8 bases fitting TRBD2. Trimming at V came to 3 bases and at J to 5 bases, leaving 12 bases not matched to a gene. The germline CDR1 and CDR2 sequences are MGHRA and YSYEKL. This CDR3 region has 16 residues. DNA of the CDR3: TGCGCCAGCAGCCATACTAGCGGAGGGGGAATAAACGAGCAGTACTTC. Amino acids: CASSHTSGGGINEQYF.

The V and J genes are TRBV7-2 and TRBJ2-3; D remains unclear. CDR1 and CDR2 (germline): SGHTA, FQGNSA. This CDR3 is built from 13 residues. V shed 10 bases and J shed 0 bases, with 11 bases lying between them. The CDR3 nucleotides are TGTGCCACCACGAGAGGAAGCACAGATACGCAGTATTTT. The encoded protein is CATTRGSTDTQYF.

The CDR3 spells CSVYHANVLTF. The CDR3 DNA reads as TGCAGCGTTTATCACGCCAACGTCCTGACTTTC. This chain links TRBV29-1 with TRBJ2-6; D gene uncertain. CDR3 size: 11 residues. Germline assignment: CDR1 SQVTM and CDR2 ANQGSEA. Trimming shortened V by 5 bases and J by 7 bases, and 6 bases separated the two germline ends. The variable domain in full, with the rest retrieved from reference TRBV29-1 and TRBJ2-6, is SAVISQKPSRDICQRGTSLTIQCQVDSQVTMMFWYRQQPGQSLTLIATANQGSEATYESGFVIDKFPISRPNLTFSTLTVSNMSPEDSSIYLCSVYHANVLTFGAGSRLTVL.

The rearrangement uses TRBV11-2 and TRBJ2-7; no clear D gene. This CDR3 is 16 amino acids long. Trimming cost V 5 bases and J 0 bases, with 17 bases left between them. Looked up from germline, CDR1 is SGHAT and CDR2 is FQNNGV. The DNA for the CDR3 is TGTGCCAGCAGCCGTTCTCTCGGCGGAAGCTCCTACGAGCAGTACTTC. Translating gives CASSRSLGGSSYEQYF.